These 13 T cell receptor beta chains were all obtained from the same sample, sequenced in a study of T cell changes during pregnancy in multiple sclerosis. Measured with immunoSEQ multiplex PCR; TCRdb has only the in-frame clones, and not every one. This table holds about 40,000 clones, over 80% found once. The source was CD4+ T cells from peripheral blood mononuclear cells, collected before pregnancy. Receptors originate from a female donor with multiple sclerosis, enrolled in a pregnancy study.

This rearrangement joins TRBV5-1 to TRBJ1-2, with a tentative D call TRBD1 (5 bases). This CDR3 comprises 14 residues. The V and J ends lost 1 base and 1 base respectively, with 8 bases between them. The germline V gene has CDR1 SGHRS and CDR2 YFSETQ. The DNA for the CDR3 is TGCGCCAGCAGCTTGAACAGGTTTAACTATGGCTACACCTTC. This gives the protein CASSLNRFNYGYTF.

This chain links TRBV23-1 with TRBJ1-5, with 10 nucleotides matching TRBD1. TRBV23-1 is an ORF for which the function is uncertain. This CDR3 region has 18 residues. J lost 0 bases, V lost 4 bases, and 9 bases had no gene match. Here the CDR3 reads CASSPVPGQGYSNQPQHF. The DNA of the CDR3 is TGCGCCAGCAGTCCAGTCCCGGGACAGGGGTATAGCAATCAGCCCCAGCATTTT.

This sequence joins TRBV19 and TRBJ2-1; D uncertain. Germline CDR1 and CDR2: LNHDA and SQIVND (reference sequence). V was clipped by 5 bases and J by 9 bases, with 11 bases between them. CDR3 size: 12 residues. CDR3 DNA sequence: TGTGCCAGTAGTCCTTCCCCCGGTGAGCAGTTCTTC. Translating it yields CASSPSPGEQFF.

The chain couples TRBV7-2 to TRBJ2-5; D possibly corresponds to TRBD2 (7 bases). The length of the CDR3 is 15 residues. The germline gives CDR1 SGHTA, CDR2 FQGNSA. Trimming took 1 base from V and 5 from J, leaving 14 bases between them. The CDR3 DNA follows: TGTGCCAGCAGCTTAGTCCCGGGGGGCAGGGAGACCCAGTACTTC. Its translation is CASSLVPGGRETQYF.

The table lists this clone with a few counts. V is TRBV7-3 and J is TRBJ2-7; possible D gene TRBD1, 5 bases. This CDR3 has 14 amino acids. Between the trimmed V and J ends, which lost 0 bases and 2 bases, there was a span of 8 bases. CDR1 and CDR2 (germline): SGHTA, FQGTGA. The CDR3: CASSLTMGPYEQYF. CDR3 coding DNA: TGTGCCAGCAGCTTAACTATGGGGCCCTACGAGCAGTACTTC.

J is TRBJ1-4 and V is TRBV5-5; 7 bases are a match to TRBD1. With 2 bases clipped from V and 7 bases from J, the junction kept 11 bases outside the gene matches. The CDR3 extends over 16 amino acids. Germline loops: CDR1 SGHKS, CDR2 YYEKEE (reference sequence). The CDR3 sequence is CASSFSLQGQREKLFF. CDR3 coding DNA: TGTGCCAGCAGCTTCTCCCTACAGGGGCAACGTGAAAAACTGTTTTTT.

This clone was found once. This sequence joins TRBV7-2 and TRBJ2-7, with D perhaps matching TRBD1 (7 bases). Germline lookup yields CDR1 SGHTA and CDR2 FQGNSA. CDR3 length equals 13 residues. V was pared by 5 bases and J by 3 bases, with 11 bases between. This chain's CDR3 is CASSPQGGYEQYF. CDR3 DNA: TGTGCCAGCAGCCCCCAGGGGGGCTACGAGCAGTACTTC.

This clone was seen only once. The chain joins TRBV6-6 to TRBJ1-6; TRBD1 might be the D (6 bases). The germline gives CDR1 MNHNY, CDR2 SVGAGI (reference sequence). Trimming left V 7 bases short and J 3 bases short, with 13 bases between. The length of the CDR3 is 15 residues. In DNA, the CDR3 is TGTGCCAGCACCGAGAGGACAGTCTATAATTCACCCCTCCACTTT. Its translation: CASTERTVYNSPLHF.

The sample holds a few counts of this clone. The gene calls are TRBV2 and TRBJ1-6; D is unclear. Germline V gene sequence: CDR1 SNHLY, CDR2 FYNNEI. Trimming took 3 bases from V and 10 from J, leaving 13 bases between them. The CDR3 contains 14 residues. CDR3 DNA: TGTGCCAGCAGTGAGCAGGAGGGCTACTCACCCCTCCACTTT. This encodes CASSEQEGYSPLHF. Drawing the rest from reference TRBV2 and TRBJ1-6, the complete variable domain is EPEVTQTPSHQVTQMGQEVILRCVPISNHLYFYWYRQILGQKVEFLVSFYNNEISEKSEIFDDQFSVERPDGSNFTLKIRSTKLEDSAMYFCASSEQEGYSPLHFGNGTRLTVT.

The chain combines TRBV18 with TRBJ2-5; D possibly corresponds to TRBD2 (5 bases). This CDR3 comprises 12 residues. Looked up from germline, CDR1 is KGHSH and CDR2 is LQKENI. V lost 6 bases and J lost 5, with 10 bases in between. The CDR3 spells CASSRAGETQYF. CDR3 in DNA: TGTGCCAGCTCGAGGGCTGGCGAGACCCAGTACTTC.

DNA for the CDR3: TGTGCCAGCAGCTTTTCACAGGGGGCGCTTGAGCAGTACTTC. Its translation is CASSFSQGALEQYF. V and J are TRBV5-5 and TRBJ2-7; 9 nucleotides agree with TRBD1. The CDR3 length is 14 residues. With V trimmed by 2 bases and J by 7 bases, 7 bases remained unmatched. Germline V gene data show CDR1 as SGHKS and CDR2 as YYEKEE (reference sequence).

The chain links TRBV9 to TRBJ2-7; tentative D call: TRBD1 (6 bases). This CDR3 comprises 14 residues. The V end was cut by 4 bases, the J end by 6 bases, with 17 bases between. The germline CDR1 and CDR2 sequences are SGDLS and YYNGEE. Written as DNA, the CDR3 is TGTGCCAGCAGCCCCACAGGGAATTTGGTCGAGCAGTACTTC. Residues: CASSPTGNLVEQYF.

The chain carries TRBV30 and TRBJ1-2; perhaps TRBD1 as D (5 bases). This CDR3 comprises 13 residues. CDR1 GTSNPN and CDR2 SVGIG come from the germline V gene (reference sequence). The V end was cut by 1 base, the J end by 0 bases, with 6 bases between. The CDR3 is CAWSAGANYGYTF. DNA for the CDR3: TGTGCCTGGAGTGCGGGGGCTAACTATGGCTACACCTTC.